This TCR beta chain was identified during a study of OX40 agonist ivuxolimab in advanced cancers. In regard to this clone: The antigen remains unidentified.

The CDR3 runs to 15 residues. CDR1 is SGHTA and CDR2 is FQGNSA in the germline V gene. The junction had 3 bases not matched to a gene; V was cut back by 5 bases and J by 6 bases. General study findings and limits: Some nonresponders also had low normalized T-cell clonal expansion. Partly responding patients at 0.1-3.0 mg/kg showed some of the smallest clonal expansion.

Produced via immunoSEQ multiplex PCR; TCRdb's table is partial and in-frame only. The sample records approximately 77,000 clones, 90% being singletons. Sequenced here: CD4+ or CD8+ T cells sorted from blood, sampled in a trial of the OX40 agonist ivuxolimab. The rearrangement joins TRBV7-2 to TRBJ2-2, with TRBD2 matching over 13 bases. This TCR came from an adult with an advanced solid tumor such as melanoma, head and neck, liver or kidney cancer. The CDR3 nucleotides are TGTGCCAGCAGCCGGACTAGCGGGAGTCCCGGGGAGCTGTTTTTT. Residues: CASSRTSGSPGELFF.